This passage covers 20 T cell receptor beta chains from one sample sequenced in a study of T cell responses to AZD1222 COVID-19 vaccine. TCRdb's copy holds only in-frame clones and misses some; the assay was immunoSEQ multiplex PCR. The repertoire holds about 86,000 clones, 90% seen once, with around 3% in the top ten. The sequences come from peripheral blood, collected on day 0 of AZD1222 vaccination. The receptors stem from an adult in good health.

The V and J genes are TRBV30 and TRBJ1-3, with D hard to call. Germline V gives CDR1 GTSNPN, CDR2 SVGIG (reference sequence). V lost 5 bases, J lost 0 bases, and 8 bases lay in between. The CDR3 covers 13 residues. CDR3 sequence (DNA): TGTGCCTGGGCCAGAAACTCTGGAAACACCATATATTTT. As protein: CAWARNSGNTIYF. The full variable domain, its missing parts supplied by reference TRBV30 and TRBJ1-3, is SQTIHQWPATLVQPVGSPLSLECTVEGTSNPNLYWYRQAAGRGLQLLFYSVGIGQISSEVPQNLSASRPQDRQFILSSKKLLLSDSGFYLCAWARNSGNTIYFGEGSWLTVV.

The chain recombines TRBV5-5 with TRBJ2-1, with no clear D. V lost 0 bases to trimming and J lost 4 bases, with 11 bases between them. Germline assignment: CDR1 SGHKS and CDR2 YYEKEE (reference sequence). This CDR3 has 15 residues. The DNA of the CDR3 is TGTGCCAGCAGCTTGGGTGATGCATTATACAATGAGCAGTTCTTC. Amino acid sequence: CASSLGDALYNEQFF. Based on the CDR3 plus reference TRBV5-5 and TRBJ2-1, the full variable domain is DAGVTQSPTHLIKTRGQQVTLRCSPISGHKSVSWYQQVLGQGPQFIFQYYEKEERGRGNFPDRFSARQFPNYSSELNVNALLLGDSALYLCASSLGDALYNEQFFGPGTRLTVL.

The V and J genes are TRBV15 and TRBJ1-2; D not resolved. V was pared by 0 bases and J by 9 bases, with 17 bases between. CDR1 and CDR2 from the germline V gene are LNHNV and YYDKDF (reference sequence). There are 15 residues in the CDR3. CDR3 sequence reads: CATSRDLRELGSYTF. The CDR3 DNA reads TGTGCCACCAGCAGAGATCTGAGGGAACTTGGCAGCTACACCTTC.

The chain couples TRBV28 to TRBJ1-2; D unclear. The germline CDR1 and CDR2 sequences are MDHEN and SYDVKM. Deletions cut 5 bases from V and 0 bases from J, with 19 bases between. CDR3 size: 17 residues. CDR3 protein: CASSLATGLGANYGYTF. CDR3 nucleotide sequence: TGTGCCAGCAGTCTCGCGACCGGGCTGGGAGCTAACTATGGCTACACCTTC.

The chain employs TRBV24-1 and TRBJ2-7; D may match TRBD1 or TRBD2 (5 bases each). Germline assignment: CDR1 KGHDR and CDR2 SFDVKD. CDR3 length equals 13 residues. The V end was cut by 10 bases, the J end by 6 bases, with 18 bases between. The CDR3 nucleotides read TGTGCCACTCGGGACGGGCCTTGGAGCGAGCAGTACTTC. This encodes CATRDGPWSEQYF.

This chain uses TRBV28 with TRBJ1-1; 8 bases align to TRBD1. Losses at the gene ends were 2 bases for V and 8 bases for J; bases not matched to a gene: 7. The CDR3 extends over 14 amino acids. The V gene's germline CDR1 is MDHEN and CDR2 SYDVKM. The chain's CDR3 is CASSLGQGEAEAFF. The CDR3 DNA reads TGTGCCAGCAGTTTAGGACAGGGAGAAGCAGAAGCTTTCTTT. The full variable domain, in which reference TRBV28 and TRBJ1-1 provide the parts outside the CDR3, is DVKVTQSSRYLVKRTGEKVFLECVQDMDHENMFWYRQDPGLGLRLIYFSYDVKMKEKGDIPEGYSVSREKKERFSLILESASTNQTSMYLCASSLGQGEAEAFFGQGTRLTVV.

The chain combines TRBV18 with TRBJ1-2; D is unresolved. The germline CDR1 and CDR2 sequences are KGHSH and LQKENI. CDR3 length: 16 amino acids. V lost 3 bases and J lost 5, with 19 bases in between. This CDR3 is CASSPSGEVYLYGYTF. The CDR3 region has the DNA TGTGCCAGCTCACCGTCTGGGGAGGTCTACCTATATGGCTACACCTTC.

This clone has only a few counts. The J gene is TRBJ2-4, the V gene TRBV5-1; D may be TRBD2 (7 bases). The V end lost 4 bases, the J end lost 2 bases, and 16 bases lay between the germline ends. The CDR3 has 16 residues. Germline-derived CDR1 and CDR2 are SGHRS and YFSETQ. CDR3 sequence (DNA): TGCGCCAGCAGCGAATCGGGGGGCCGTTCCAAAAACATTCAGTACTTC. Residues: CASSESGGRSKNIQYF.

This clone showed up just once. This chain connects TRBV10-2 to TRBJ2-1, with TRBD2 matching 8 bases. Germline-derived CDR1 and CDR2 are WSHSY and SAAADI. The CDR3 is 16 amino acids. With 7 bases clipped from V and 5 bases from J, the junction kept 13 bases outside the gene matches. The CDR3 loop reads CASTLHPAGANNEQFF. The DNA of the CDR3 is TGCGCCAGCACCTTGCACCCAGCGGGAGCCAACAATGAGCAGTTCTTC.

The chain carries TRBV11-3 and TRBJ2-3; D remains unclear. Germline loops: CDR1 SGHNT, CDR2 YENEEA. The CDR3 has 14 residues. Trimming removed 1 base at V and 3 bases at J, with 8 bases between. CDR3 sequence reads: CASSLGAMTDTQYF. The CDR3 DNA follows: TGTGCCAGCAGCTTAGGGGCAATGACAGATACGCAGTATTTT.

The V and J genes are TRBV2 and TRBJ2-3; D possibly corresponds to TRBD2 (5 bases). The CDR3 length is 14 residues. V was clipped by 7 bases and J by 2 bases, with 13 bases between them. Germline V gene lookup returns CDR1 SNHLY and CDR2 FYNNEI. CDR3 nucleotide sequence: TGTGCCAGCAATCCTAGCAGGAACACAGATACGCAGTATTTT. Encoded protein: CASNPSRNTDTQYF.

This rearrangement joins TRBV6-5 to TRBJ1-2, with a weak D call TRBD1 (5 bases). The CDR3 is 12 amino acids. With 8 bases removed from V and 2 bases from J, the gap between germline ends came to 9 bases. Germline lookup yields CDR1 MNHEY and CDR2 SVGAGI. As DNA, the CDR3 is TGTGCCAGCGCGGGGCAGAACTATGGCTACACCTTC. This encodes CASAGQNYGYTF.

The chain couples TRBV11-2 to TRBJ2-1; 8 nucleotides agree with TRBD2. This CDR3 has 17 residues. Germline-derived CDR1 and CDR2 are SGHAT and FQNNGV. J was trimmed by 4 bases and V by 5 bases; bases with no gene match: 13. CDR3 amino acids: CASSRKRERGNYNEQFF. The CDR3 nucleotides are TGTGCCAGCAGCCGAAAGCGGGAGAGGGGTAATTACAATGAGCAGTTCTTC.

This clone was detected only once. This chain links TRBV10-2 with TRBJ2-2, with TRBD2 identical over 7 bases. Germline CDR1 and CDR2: WSHSY and SAAADI. The trim removed 1 base at V and 6 bases at J, leaving 5 bases unmatched. CDR3 length: 15 amino acids. The CDR3, as DNA: TGCGCCAGCAGTGAGTTGGGAGGGCTAGCCGGGGAGCTGTTTTTT. Its translation is CASSELGGLAGELFF.

The count of this clone is one. This rearrangement joins TRBV6-6 to TRBJ1-2, with 7 bases that match TRBD1. Germline CDR1 is MNHNY and CDR2 is SVGAGI (reference sequence). V was clipped by 5 bases and J by 7 bases; unmatched bases: 10. The CDR3 consists of 14 residues. The CDR3 protein is CASSKPRGHGGYTF. The CDR3 DNA reads TGTGCCAGCAGTAAACCGAGGGGGCACGGTGGCTACACCTTC.

The rearrangement joins TRBV5-1 to TRBJ1-6; D ambiguous. Germline CDR1 SGHRS, CDR2 YFSETQ. The CDR3 sequence is 13 residues long. Trimming took 0 bases from V and 9 from J, leaving 7 bases between them. The CDR3 here is CASSLGWGSPLHF. CDR3 in DNA: TGCGCCAGCAGCTTGGGGTGGGGTTCACCCCTCCACTTT.

The gene calls are TRBV6-1 and TRBJ1-2; no clear D gene. V was trimmed by 0 bases and J by 7 bases, leaving 12 bases between them. The germline CDR1 and CDR2 sequences are MNHNS and SASEGT. The CDR3 totals 14 residues. The CDR3 coding sequence is TGTGCCAGCAGTGAAGCGCTAGGAGGATTTGGCTACACCTTC. Translated: CASSEALGGFGYTF.

V gene TRBV3-1 (or the pseudogene TRBV3-2) combines with J gene TRBJ1-1; D possibly corresponds to TRBD1 (5 bases). Deletions cut 4 bases from V and 1 base from J, with 10 bases between. Germline V gene data show CDR1 as LGHDT and CDR2 as YNNKEL (reference sequence). There are 14 residues in the CDR3. The DNA of the CDR3 is TGTGCCAGCAGCCGTTGGGACGGGAACACTGAAGCTTTCTTT. It encodes CASSRWDGNTEAFF.

This rearrangement joins TRBV2 to TRBJ1-2; TRBD1 is a possible D gene (6 bases). V lost 7 bases and J lost 4, with 16 bases in between. Germline V gives CDR1 SNHLY, CDR2 FYNNEI. The length of the CDR3 is 14 residues. In DNA form, the CDR3 reads TGTGCCAGCAAGGGAACGGGGGCGGGCTATGGCTACACCTTC. Translated, it gives CASKGTGAGYGYTF.

This sequence joins TRBV5-1 and TRBJ2-7; 9 bases align to TRBD1. Trimming at V came to 4 bases and at J to 3 bases, leaving 11 bases not matched to a gene. This CDR3 is built from 16 residues. CDR1 is SGHRS and CDR2 is YFSETQ in the germline V gene. CDR3 protein: CASSPRYGTGNYEQYF. The DNA for the CDR3 is TGCGCCAGCAGCCCGCGGTACGGGACAGGGAACTACGAGCAGTACTTC. The full variable domain, in which reference TRBV5-1 and TRBJ2-7 provide the parts outside the CDR3, is KAGVTQTPRYLIKTRGQQVTLSCSPISGHRSVSWYQQTPGQGLQFLFEYFSETQRNKGNFPGRFSGRQFSNSRSEMNVSTLELGDSALYLCASSPRYGTGNYEQYFGPGTRLTVT.